The clone carrying this T cell receptor (beta chain) was detected ten times or more. What it binds is unknown. This record belongs to a study of tumor-infiltrating lymphocytes in primary liver carcinoma. Making TCR beta cDNA involved 400 to 600 ng total RNA and a constant-region primer. TCR beta libraries came from three nested multiplex PCR rounds using slightly modified ARM-PCR. Use of TRBV1-TRBV30 forward primers with a C-beta reverse primer characterized the first two PCR rounds, which lasted nine to eleven cycles each. TCRdb redid the calling of the multiplex PCR reads with MiXCR, one entry per CDR3 protein. The sample yields 300,000 to 350,000 distinct CDR3 sequences, 65% seen once. Germline DNA was also extracted, with blood RNA taken from unsorted whole blood. V shed 4 bases and J shed 2 bases, with 14 bases lying between them. The CDR3 consists of 16 residues. The V gene's germline CDR1 is MNHNY and CDR2 SVGAGI (reference sequence).

Study findings and constraints: Tumor-blood pairs (like tumor-adjacent pairs) overlapped less than tumor region pairs did.

The genes are TRBV6-6 and TRBJ2-2; a weak D match, TRBD1 (5 bases). The clonotype comes from a middle-aged man with primary liver carcinoma and hepatitis B virus infection. Sequencing used peripheral blood. The CDR3: CASSLKGVFNTGELFF. The CDR3 nucleotides read TGTGCCAGCAGTTTGAAAGGGGTGTTTAACACCGGGGAGCTGTTTTTT.